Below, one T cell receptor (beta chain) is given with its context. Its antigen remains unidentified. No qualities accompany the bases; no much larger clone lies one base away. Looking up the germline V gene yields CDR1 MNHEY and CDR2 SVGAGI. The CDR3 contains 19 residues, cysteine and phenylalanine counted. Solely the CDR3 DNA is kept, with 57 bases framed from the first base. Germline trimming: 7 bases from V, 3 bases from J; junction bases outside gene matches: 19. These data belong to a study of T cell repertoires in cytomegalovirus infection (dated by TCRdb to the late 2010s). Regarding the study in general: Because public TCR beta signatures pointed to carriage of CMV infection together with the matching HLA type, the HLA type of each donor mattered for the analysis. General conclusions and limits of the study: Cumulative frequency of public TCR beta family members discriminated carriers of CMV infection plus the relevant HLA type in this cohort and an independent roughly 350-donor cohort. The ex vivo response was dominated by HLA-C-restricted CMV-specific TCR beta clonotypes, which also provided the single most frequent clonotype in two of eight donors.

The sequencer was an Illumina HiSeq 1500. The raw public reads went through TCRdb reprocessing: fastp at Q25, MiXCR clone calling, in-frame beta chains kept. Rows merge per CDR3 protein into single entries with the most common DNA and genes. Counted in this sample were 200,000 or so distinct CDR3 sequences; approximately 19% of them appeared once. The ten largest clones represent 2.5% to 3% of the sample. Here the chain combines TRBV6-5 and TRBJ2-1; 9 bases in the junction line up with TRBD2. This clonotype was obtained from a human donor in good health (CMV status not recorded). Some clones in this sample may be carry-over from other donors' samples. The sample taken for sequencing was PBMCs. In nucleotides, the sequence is TGTGCCAGCAAAAAACGTGGGGCTAGCGGGATCATCGGCTACAATGAGCAGTTCTTC. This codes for CASKKRGASGIIGYNEQFF.